These T cell receptor beta chains were read from a single sample in a study of blood T cell repertoires in COVID-19. The protocol was immunoSEQ multiplex PCR, while the TCRdb copy is restricted to in-frame clones and leaves out a portion. The repertoire holds roughly 200,000 clones, with around 82% as singletons. Sequencing was carried out using peripheral blood. The source of these receptors is a man in his forties with active or convalescent COVID-19. CDR3s include the opening cysteine and the closing phenylalanine or tryptophan. Each record gives: J gene, V gene, D gene, CDR3 length, clone size, CDR3 protein, CDR3 DNA. D genes are given only for firm matches. Rows give clone size only sometimes, using once, few, many, or a class for an expanded clone.

>TRBJ1-5|TRBV5-6|-|16|-
CASSSGDRGLVQPQHF
TGTGCCAGCAGCTCGGGGGACCGTGGCCTCGTACAGCCCCAGCATTTT
>TRBJ2-5|TRBV3-1/TRBV3-2|-|12|once
CASSLNGETQYF
TGTGCCAGCAGCCTCAACGGGGAGACCCAGTACTTC
>TRBJ2-7|TRBV30|-|12|-
CAWSRGNDEQYF
TGTGCCTGGAGTAGGGGAAATGACGAGCAGTACTTC
>TRBJ1-6|TRBV5-1|-|13|-
CASSLVGESPLHF
TGCGCCAGCAGCTTGGTAGGGGAATCACCCCTCCACTTT
>TRBJ1-2|TRBV7-2|-|17|few
CASSETPRGASNYGYTF
TGTGCCAGCAGCGAAACTCCGCGGGGGGCTTCTAACTATGGCTACACCTTC
>TRBJ1-4|TRBV5-1|-|15|-
CASSMTVATNEKLFF
TGCGCCAGCAGCATGACAGTCGCAACTAATGAAAAACTGTTTTTT
>TRBJ2-1|TRBV19|TRBD2|14|-
CASSIGGEQNEQFF
TGTGCCAGTAGTATCGGGGGGGAGCAGAATGAGCAGTTCTTC
>TRBJ1-6|TRBV5-1|TRBD1|14|-
CASSPGQGNAPLHF
TGCGCCAGCAGCCCGGGACAGGGGAATGCACCCCTCCACTTT
>TRBJ1-5|TRBV6-2/TRBV6-3|TRBD1|22|-
CASSPSRDRGRSSRDSNQPQHF
TGTGCCAGCAGCCCGTCCCGGGACAGGGGGCGAAGTAGTAGGGACAGCAATCAGCCCCAGCATTTT
>TRBJ1-3|TRBV11-2|-|15|-
CASSSTGTSGNTIYF
TGTGCCAGCAGCTCTACAGGGACCTCTGGAAACACCATATATTTT
>TRBJ2-3|TRBV24-1|TRBD2|16|-
CATRPAAGGNTDTQYF
TGTGCCACCAGACCTGCGGCGGGAGGAAACACAGATACGCAGTATTTT
>TRBJ2-1|TRBV29-1|-|13|once
CSVNPTRNNEQFF
TGCAGCGTTAACCCGACGCGGAACAATGAGCAGTTCTTC
>TRBJ1-6|TRBV6-6|TRBD1|15|-
CASSGRQGRNSPLHF
TGTGCCAGCAGTGGCCGACAGGGTAGGAATTCACCCCTCCACTTT
>TRBJ1-5|TRBV7-2|TRBD1|16|-
CASSLAGDRGNQPQHF
TGTGCCAGCAGCTTAGCCGGGGACAGGGGCAATCAGCCCCAGCATTTT
>TRBJ1-1|TRBV29-1|TRBD1|15|few
CSVERQGIDSTEAFF
TGCAGCGTTGAGAGACAGGGGATTGATAGCACTGAAGCTTTCTTT
>TRBJ2-2|TRBV19|TRBD2|16|-
CASSSRGTANTGELFF
TGTGCCAGTAGTTCGCGGGGGACCGCGAACACCGGGGAGCTGTTTTTT
>TRBJ1-1|TRBV4-1|-|17|-
CASSQTPGADLGTEAFF
TGCGCCAGCAGCCAAACTCCAGGGGCAGACCTGGGGACTGAAGCTTTCTTT
>TRBJ1-6|TRBV14|-|15|-
CASSQVQGYNSPLHF
TGTGCCAGCAGCCAAGTACAGGGCTATAATTCACCCCTCCACTTT
>TRBJ2-7|TRBV27|-|17|-
CASSPFFRGAESYEQYF
TGTGCCAGCAGTCCCTTCTTCCGGGGGGCGGAATCCTACGAGCAGTACTTC
>TRBJ1-1|TRBV7-9|TRBD1|15|few
CASRPPGTGNTEAFF
TGTGCCAGCAGACCACCCGGGACAGGGAACACTGAAGCTTTCTTT
>TRBJ1-2|TRBV7-3|-|14|-
CASSPERGGFGYTF
TGTGCCAGCAGCCCCGAGAGGGGGGGGTTTGGCTACACCTTC
>TRBJ2-7|TRBV5-1|TRBD1|16|many
CASSSGTALFSYEQYF
TGCGCCAGCAGCTCCGGGACAGCACTCTTCTCCTACGAGCAGTACTTC
>TRBJ1-5|TRBV6-2/TRBV6-3|-|15|-
CASSAEQGWDQPQHF
TGTGCCAGCAGTGCCGAACAGGGTTGGGATCAGCCCCAGCATTTT
>TRBJ2-5|TRBV5-1|-|11|-
CASRLQETQYF
TGCGCCAGCAGACTCCAAGAGACCCAGTACTTC
>TRBJ1-3|TRBV6-1|TRBD1|18|-
CASSEFSGQGASGNTIYF
TGTGCCAGCAGTGAATTTTCGGGGCAGGGGGCCTCTGGAAACACCATATATTTT
>TRBJ2-3|TRBV7-5|-|16|-
CARSPPGAFSGDTQYF
TGTGCCAGAAGCCCCCCAGGGGCGTTTTCGGGGGATACGCAGTATTTT
>TRBJ1-2|TRBV7-2|-|13|-
CASSFRGGNGYTF
TGTGCCAGCAGCTTCCGAGGAGGCAACGGCTACACCTTC
>TRBJ1-4|TRBV7-8|TRBD1|17|-
CASSLAQGSATNEKLFF
TGTGCCAGCAGCTTAGCACAGGGGTCGGCAACTAATGAAAAACTGTTTTTT
>TRBJ2-5|TRBV10-3|TRBD2|17|-
CAISAGLAGKYQETQYF
TGTGCCATCAGTGCAGGACTAGCGGGGAAGTACCAAGAGACCCAGTACTTC
>TRBJ1-5|TRBV3-1/TRBV3-2|TRBD1|17|-
CASSHDRQGESNQPQHF
TGTGCCAGCAGCCATGACCGACAGGGTGAAAGCAATCAGCCCCAGCATTTT
>TRBJ2-7|TRBV10-3|-|13|-
CAISDHSSYEQYF
TGTGCCATCAGTGATCACAGTTCCTACGAGCAGTACTTC
>TRBJ2-7|TRBV10-2|-|13|-
CASSLDRDHEQYF
TGCGCCAGCAGTCTGGACAGAGACCACGAGCAGTACTTC
>TRBJ1-1|TRBV14|TRBD1|15|-
CASSRPLTGTTEAFF
TGTGCCAGCAGCCGACCCTTGACAGGGACCACTGAAGCTTTCTTT
>TRBJ1-1|TRBV7-9|TRBD1|17|-
CASSLVKTGPRDTEAFF
TGTGCCAGCAGCTTGGTAAAGACAGGGCCCCGGGACACTGAAGCTTTCTTT
>TRBJ1-4|TRBV14|TRBD1|17|-
CASSQDISGTGRQKLFF
TGTGCCAGCAGCCAAGATATATCCGGGACAGGGAGGCAAAAACTGTTTTTT
>TRBJ2-2|TRBV5-8|-|13|few
CASSQGFYGELFF
TGTGCCAGCAGCCAGGGATTTTACGGGGAGCTGTTTTTT
>TRBJ1-6|TRBV3-1/TRBV3-2|-|16|once
CASSHTGGGLNSPLHF
TGTGCCAGCAGCCATACTGGGGGGGGGCTAAATTCACCCCTCCACTTT
>TRBJ2-1|TRBV6-5|TRBD1|15|-
CASSGTESSYNEQFF
TGTGCCAGCAGCGGGACAGAGAGCTCCTACAATGAGCAGTTCTTC
>TRBJ2-1|TRBV4-2|TRBD2|13|-
CASSQVLASEQFF
TGTGCCAGCAGCCAAGTACTAGCGAGTGAGCAGTTCTTC
>TRBJ2-2|TRBV19|TRBD1|15|once
CASSKDRGVTGELFF
TGTGCCAGTAGTAAAGACAGGGGAGTTACCGGGGAGCTGTTTTTT
>TRBJ2-2|TRBV29-1|TRBD1|13|few
CSADGTGPGELFF
TGCAGCGCTGACGGGACAGGGCCCGGGGAGCTGTTTTTT
>TRBJ2-7|TRBV10-3|TRBD1|17|-
CAISDLGQGNTVHEQYF
TGTGCCATCAGTGATTTGGGACAGGGGAATACGGTCCACGAGCAGTACTTC
>TRBJ1-2|TRBV10-2|-|16|-
CASRATQGDSNYGYTF
TGCGCCAGCAGGGCCACACAGGGCGATTCTAACTATGGCTACACCTTC
>TRBJ2-7|TRBV19|TRBD1|13|-
CASSIAAGGEQYF
TGTGCCAGTAGTATAGCTGCAGGGGGCGAGCAGTACTTC
>TRBJ1-4|TRBV27|TRBD1|17|once
CASSPSGTGSIREKLFF
TGTGCCAGCAGTCCAAGCGGGACAGGGAGTATACGGGAAAAACTGTTTTTT
>TRBJ1-1|TRBV3-1/TRBV3-2|-|16|-
CASSLSGSGGNTEAFF
TGTGCCAGCAGCCTCAGCGGATCAGGCGGTAACACTGAAGCTTTCTTT
>TRBJ2-7|TRBV6-5|TRBD2|15|-
CASQGLAVPRDEQYF
TGTGCCAGCCAAGGACTAGCGGTGCCCCGGGACGAGCAGTACTTC
>TRBJ1-2|TRBV7-9|-|12|-
CASSFIREVYTF
TGTGCCAGCAGCTTCATCAGGGAGGTCTACACCTTC
>TRBJ1-5|TRBV16|-|12|-
CASSPAAQPQHF
TGTGCCAGCAGCCCGGCGGCCCAGCCCCAGCATTTT